These 26 T cell receptor beta chains were all obtained from the same sample, sequenced in a study of T cells in Graves' hyperthyroidism and ophthalmopathy. RNA transcripts gave rise to amplified TCR beta CDR3 regions. HTBI primers drove first-round RT-PCR of the TCR CDR3. TCRdb re-called the multiplex PCR reads through MiXCR, storing one row per CDR3 protein. The sample has 300,000 to 450,000 distinct CDR3 sequences; about a sixth are singletons. Sequencing input: blood. Receptors originate from a woman aged 40 to 50 with Graves' ophthalmopathy.

In this sample, this clonotype turned up many times. For the CDR3, the DNA is TGTGCCAGCAATTCACCGGACAGGTCAACCTACGAGCAGTACTTC. It is translated as CASNSPDRSTYEQYF. The chain carries TRBV12-3 or TRBV12-4 and TRBJ2-7; the match to TRBD1 covers 7 bases. The CDR3 has 15 residues. With V trimmed by 7 bases and J by 2 bases, 11 bases remained unmatched.

The J gene is TRBJ1-1, the V gene TRBV28; D unresolved. CDR1 and CDR2 (germline): MDHEN, SYDVKM. The V end was cut by 6 bases, the J end by 5 bases, with 7 bases between. The CDR3 sequence is 11 residues long. CDR3 nucleotides: TGTGCCAGCAGGTTCCGGACTGAAGCTTTCTTT. This gives the protein CASRFRTEAFF.

V usage is TRBV6-1 and J usage is TRBJ1-3; tentative D call: TRBD1 (5 bases). Germline lookup yields CDR1 MNHNS and CDR2 SASEGT. The CDR3 is 16 residues long. The V end lost 4 bases, the J end lost 7 bases, and 20 bases lay between the germline ends. The CDR3 bases are TGTGCCAGCAGTGGAGCACCGGGACGCCTTCGTAACACCATATATTTT. Translated: CASSGAPGRLRNTIYF.

This clonotype was seen many times. The V call is TRBV5-1, the J call TRBJ2-6; a possible D gene is TRBD1 (5 bases). Per germline, CDR1 SGHRS and CDR2 YFSETQ. The CDR3 has 15 amino acids. With 3 bases removed from V and 1 base from J, the gap between germline ends came to 8 bases. The CDR3 DNA sequence: TGCGCCAGCAGCTCTTCAGGGTCTGGGGCCAACGTCCTGACTTTC. This sequence encodes CASSSSGSGANVLTF.

This clonotype showed up many times. The rearrangement uses TRBV7-2 and TRBJ2-2; 7 bases are shared with TRBD2. The length of the CDR3 is 15 residues. Germline V gene sequence: CDR1 SGHTA, CDR2 FQGNSA. With 6 bases clipped from V and 4 bases from J, the junction kept 8 bases outside the gene matches. In nucleotides, the CDR3 is TGTGCCAGCAGGATTCGGCGGGAGAGCACCGGGGAGCTGTTTTTT. Translating gives CASRIRRESTGELFF.

This clonotype was counted a single time. For the CDR3, the DNA is TGTGCCAGCAGTCCCGGGACAGGGGGCATCTCCTACGAGCAGTACTTC. Protein sequence: CASSPGTGGISYEQYF. V and J are TRBV12-3 or TRBV12-4 and TRBJ2-7; 12 positions agree with TRBD1. V dropped 5 bases and J dropped 0; count of bases not matched to a gene: 5. The CDR3 loop spans 16 amino acids.

The chain carries TRBV6-2 or TRBV6-3 and TRBJ1-5; 9 positions agree with TRBD1. Germline-derived CDR1 and CDR2 are MNHEY and SVGEGT. The V segment lost 5 bases and the J segment 6 bases; nucleotides outside the gene matches: 5. The CDR3 length is 14 residues. The CDR3 sequence is CASSDPTGGQPQHF. The DNA of the CDR3 is TGTGCCAGCAGTGATCCGACAGGGGGTCAGCCCCAGCATTTT.

This clonotype was counted ten times or more. The chain couples TRBV30 to TRBJ2-5, with 15 bases aligning to TRBD2. V trimming: 8 bases; J trimming: 5 bases; junction bases outside the gene matches: 6. The germline V gene has CDR1 GTSNPN and CDR2 SVGIG (reference sequence). The CDR3 has 14 amino acids. CDR3 loop: CAPGTSGRCETQYF. The CDR3 nucleotides are TGTGCCCCCGGGACTAGCGGGAGGTGTGAGACCCAGTACTTC.

Many counts were recorded for this clonotype. The chain has TRBV2 and TRBJ1-1, with TRBD1 as a possible D gene (6 bases). V lost 4 bases, J lost 3 bases, and 9 bases lay in between. CDR1 and CDR2 (germline): SNHLY, FYNNEI. The CDR3 spans 13 residues. CDR3 DNA sequence: TGTGCCAGCAGTGTAACAGGGCACACTGAAGCTTTCTTT. The encoded protein is CASSVTGHTEAFF.

Many counts were recorded for this clonotype. This rearrangement joins TRBV7-2 to TRBJ1-3; 9 bases are shared with TRBD1. V shed 5 bases, J shed 3 bases, and the junction held 2 bases outside the gene matches. Per the germline V gene, CDR1 is SGHTA and CDR2 is FQGNSA. CDR3 length equals 14 residues. CDR3 region: CASSTGGVGNTIYF. As DNA, the CDR3 is TGTGCCAGCAGCACAGGGGGCGTTGGAAACACCATATATTTT.

The table lists this clonotype with many counts. The chain has TRBV4-1 and TRBJ2-2; TRBD2 matches 8 bases. The CDR3 sequence is 19 residues long. V lost 0 bases and J lost 6; bases outside the gene matches: 15. Germline loops: CDR1 MGHRA, CDR2 YSYEKL. The DNA of the CDR3 is TGCGCCAGCAGCCAAGACCCCGGTGGAGGAGCGGGAGAGCCCGGGGAGCTGTTTTTT. Amino acid sequence: CASSQDPGGGAGEPGELFF.

The rearrangement links TRBV24-1 to TRBJ2-7; a possible D gene is TRBD1 (5 bases). Germline V gene data show CDR1 as KGHDR and CDR2 as SFDVKD. The CDR3 covers 15 residues. Trimming stripped 3 bases from V and 6 bases from J, with 17 bases between. The CDR3 DNA sequence: TGTGCCACCAGTGATAGTGGGGCCGCACAGTTCGAGCAGTACTTC. Protein product: CATSDSGAAQFEQYF.

This clonotype showed up many times. This rearrangement joins TRBV6-5 to TRBJ1-3, with 9 bases lining up with TRBD1. The CDR3 contains 17 residues. V shed 2 bases and J 0 bases; nucleotides not matched to a gene: 5. In germline, CDR1 is MNHEY, CDR2 SVGAGI. CDR3 DNA sequence: TGTGCCAGCAGTTACGGACAGGGGACATTCTCTGGAAACACCATATATTTT. Amino acids: CASSYGQGTFSGNTIYF.

This clonotype occurred many times. The chain couples TRBV14 to TRBJ2-7; D is ambiguous. Per the germline V gene, CDR1 is SGHDN and CDR2 is FVKESK. Trimming removed 0 bases from V and 0 bases from J, with 9 bases in between. This CDR3 is built from 15 residues. CDR3 nucleotides: TGTGCCAGCAGCCAAGATGGTGACAACTCCTACGAGCAGTACTTC. Residues: CASSQDGDNSYEQYF. Full variable domain (rest looked up from reference TRBV14 and TRBJ2-7): EAGVTQFPSHSVIEKGQTVTLRCDPISGHDNLYWYRRVMGKEIKFLLHFVKESKQDESGMPNNRFLAERTGGTYSTLKVQPAELEDSGVYFCASSQDGDNSYEQYFGPGTRLTVT.

This clonotype was detected only a few times. J is TRBJ2-2 and V is TRBV12-3 or TRBV12-4, with 8 positions matching TRBD2. The CDR3 consists of 14 residues. J was trimmed by 6 bases and V by 3 bases; bases with no gene match: 3. As DNA, the CDR3 is TGTGCCAGCAGTTTCGCGGGGGGCTCCGGGGAGCTGTTTTTT. Residues: CASSFAGGSGELFF.

The table lists this clonotype with many counts. The chain employs TRBV29-1 and TRBJ1-3; D may be TRBD1 (5 bases). Germline V gives CDR1 SQVTM, CDR2 ANQGSEA. CDR3 length equals 12 residues. Trimming removed 3 bases from V and 4 bases from J, with 7 bases in between. The DNA of the CDR3 is TGCAGCGTTGAGGGGCTGGGAAACACCATATATTTT. This encodes CSVEGLGNTIYF.

Judged by abundance, this clonotype is medium-sized. The rearrangement links TRBV24-1 to TRBJ2-5; 7 nucleotides line up with TRBD1. Germline CDR1 reads KGHDR; CDR2 reads SFDVKD. This CDR3 comprises 15 residues. V lost 3 bases, J lost 2 bases, and 5 bases stayed unmatched. The CDR3 spells CATSDPGQPQETQYF. The CDR3 DNA reads as TGTGCCACCAGTGATCCGGGACAGCCACAAGAGACCCAGTACTTC.

This clonotype was seen many times. V gene TRBV6-5 combines with J gene TRBJ2-5; tentative D call: TRBD1 (7 bases). V lost 6 bases and J lost 4, with 18 bases in between. CDR1 and CDR2 (germline): MNHEY, SVGAGI. This CDR3 is built from 15 residues. CDR3 sequence reads: CASSPGGTEGETQYF. The CDR3 region has the DNA TGTGCCAGCAGCCCCGGCGGGACAGAAGGAGAGACCCAGTACTTC.

This clonotype showed up just a few times. The chain recombines TRBV7-2 with TRBJ2-7; 8 bases agree with TRBD2. V was clipped by 1 base and J by 6 bases; unmatched bases: 5. The CDR3 is 14 residues long. Germline V gene data show CDR1 as SGHTA and CDR2 as FQGNSA. The CDR3 DNA is TGTGCCAGCAGCTTAGAGCGGGGGAAAGGCGAGCAGTACTTC. This codes for CASSLERGKGEQYF.

At least ten counts were recorded for this clonotype. The chain employs TRBV7-2 and TRBJ1-4, with 7 nucleotides matching TRBD1. The V and J ends lost 5 bases and 5 bases, in that order; junction bases with no gene match: 5. Germline assignment: CDR1 SGHTA and CDR2 FQGNSA. The CDR3 sequence is 14 residues long. The CDR3, as DNA: TGTGCCAGCAGCCGACAGGGAGGCAATGAAAAACTGTTTTTT. Translating gives CASSRQGGNEKLFF. The complete variable domain, with remaining parts taken from reference TRBV7-2 and TRBJ1-4, reads GAGVSQSPSNKVTEKGKDVELRCDPISGHTALYWYRQSLGQGLEFLIYFQGNSAPDKSGLPSDRFSAERTGGSVSTLTIQRTQQEDSAVYLCASSRQGGNEKLFFGSGTQLSVL.

This clonotype was observed many times. The chain combines TRBV11-2 with TRBJ1-1, with 9 bases that match TRBD1. V was clipped by 6 bases and J by 1 base; unmatched bases: 9. Germline CDR1 reads SGHAT; CDR2 reads FQNNGV. CDR3 length equals 16 residues. The CDR3 loop is CASRWTGDLPNTEAFF. The CDR3 DNA reads as TGTGCCAGCAGATGGACAGGGGACCTACCGAACACTGAAGCTTTCTTT.

The sample holds many counts of this clonotype. One junction end does not reproduce the germline sequence, and a read error may be involved. V usage is TRBV24-1 and J usage is TRBJ2-2; 8 nucleotides agree with TRBD1. In germline, CDR1 is KGHDR, CDR2 SFDVKD. CDR3 length equals 15 residues. CDR3 DNA sequence: TGTGCCACCAGTGACTTGGACAGGGACGCCGGGGAGCTGCTTTTT. This sequence encodes CATSDLDRDAGELLF.

Ten or more counts support this clonotype. The CDR3, as DNA: TGCGCCAGCAGCTGGCGACAGGGCGGTCAGCCCCAGCATTTT. Translating it yields CASSWRQGGQPQHF. This chain joins TRBV5-1 and TRBJ1-5; 7 nucleotides line up with TRBD1. Germline V gene lookup returns CDR1 SGHRS and CDR2 YFSETQ. Trimming cost V 3 bases and J 6 bases; bases outside gene matches: 6. This CDR3 has 14 residues.

This clonotype was counted ten times or more. This chain joins TRBV27 and TRBJ1-5; no firm D call. With 0 bases removed from V and 3 bases from J, the gap between germline ends came to 9 bases. The germline gives CDR1 MNHEY, CDR2 SMNVEV (reference sequence). The length of the CDR3 is 15 residues. The CDR3 nucleotides read TGTGCCAGCAGTTTATCGATAGGCCCCAATCAGCCCCAGCATTTT. Protein sequence: CASSLSIGPNQPQHF.

This clonotype was seen ten or more times. The V and J genes are TRBV4-3 and TRBJ1-3; TRBD1 matches at 7 bases. CDR1 is LGHNA and CDR2 is YSLEER in the germline V gene. Unmatched junction bases numbered 6, after V lost 4 bases and J lost 0 bases. The CDR3 runs to 16 residues. The CDR3 reads CASSRTGFGSGNTIYF. The DNA for the CDR3 is TGCGCCAGCAGCCGGACAGGTTTTGGCTCTGGAAACACCATATATTTT.

This clonotype was observed many times. This rearrangement joins TRBV6-4 to TRBJ2-3, with 7 bases matching TRBD1. V lost 4 bases to trimming and J lost 4 bases; unmatched junction nucleotides: 5. The CDR3 runs to 14 residues. CDR1 is MRHNA, CDR2 SNTAGT, per germline. The CDR3: CASSATGEADTQYF. DNA for the CDR3: TGTGCCAGCAGTGCCACAGGGGAAGCAGATACGCAGTATTTT.